Shown below are 8 T cell receptor beta chains from a single sample sequenced in a study of graft-versus-host responses after intestinal transplantation (dated by TCRdb to about 2021). Read against the paper, the sample's time point label means: cells obtained before transplantation from donor or recipient. Antigens for these TCRs are unknown. Preparation of the library involved the immunoSEQ multiplex PCR assay. The source is immuneACCESS, and TCRdb retained only in-frame sequences with V and J called. Part of the clones is not carried over; for the studies checked, unresolved V genes explain less than half of this, and the remainder is unexplained. The sample yields around 40,000 clones; roughly 95% were counted once. In total, the top ten clones hold about 0.2% of the sample. This sample comprised unstimulated CD4+ T cells sorted from spleen or lymph node cells, obtained before transplant. All receptors come from a human donor who was the organ donor for an intestinal transplant.

This chain connects TRBV6-6 to TRBJ2-7; 9 bases match TRBD1. Germline V gene sequence: CDR1 MNHNY, CDR2 SVGAGI (reference sequence). V shed 5 bases and J 3 bases; nucleotides not matched to a gene: 8. The CDR3 loop spans 15 amino acids. In DNA, the CDR3 is TGTGCCAGCAGTAGACCGGGACAGGGTTACTACGAGCAGTACTTC. Translated: CASSRPGQGYYEQYF.

The rearrangement joins TRBV29-1 to TRBJ1-1; D remains ambiguous. The ends were cut back, 3 bases at V and 7 bases at J, with 18 bases in the middle. Germline assignment: CDR1 SQVTM and CDR2 ANQGSEA. The CDR3 has 14 residues. The CDR3 protein is CSVERGNSPGEAFF. For the CDR3, the DNA is TGCAGCGTTGAGAGAGGGAACAGTCCAGGTGAAGCTTTCTTT.

V and J are TRBV19 and TRBJ1-6; weak D call: TRBD1 (5 bases). CDR1 and CDR2 from the germline V gene are LNHDA and SQIVND (reference sequence). Trimming took 1 base from V and 4 from J, leaving 8 bases between them. The CDR3 length is 15 residues. CDR3 sequence reads: CASSIVDSYNSPLHF. Here the CDR3 DNA reads TGTGCCAGTAGTATAGTAGACAGTTATAATTCACCCCTCCACTTT.

The chain employs TRBV28 and TRBJ1-5; D gene uncertain. The CDR3 is 13 residues long. V shed 6 bases and J shed 7 bases, with 13 bases lying between them. Germline V gene data show CDR1 as MDHEN and CDR2 as SYDVKM. This CDR3 is CASSREGRQPQHF. Here the CDR3 DNA reads TGTGCCAGCAGCCGCGAGGGCAGGCAGCCCCAGCATTTT.

The chain employs TRBV9 and TRBJ2-1; the match to TRBD2 covers 12 bases. Germline V lookup: CDR1 SGDLS, CDR2 YYNGEE. The CDR3 length is 16 residues. Trimming took 3 bases from V and 9 from J; bases not matched to a gene: 10. CDR3 protein: CASSATSSGGAAEQFF. The CDR3 DNA reads TGTGCCAGCAGCGCCACCTCTAGCGGGGGGGCCGCTGAGCAGTTCTTC.

V and J are TRBV7-2 and TRBJ1-2; D unresolved. V gave up 7 bases and J gave up 4 bases, with 16 bases separating them. The CDR3 loop spans 14 amino acids. Germline CDR1 SGHTA, CDR2 FQGNSA. Here the CDR3 reads CASTKGGISYGYTF. CDR3 sequence (DNA): TGTGCCAGCACCAAAGGTGGGATCTCCTATGGCTACACCTTC.

In this sample, this clone turned up once. This chain connects TRBV30 to TRBJ1-6, with D perhaps TRBD1 (6 bases). From germline, CDR1 is GTSNPN and CDR2 SVGIG (reference sequence). Trimming removed 0 bases from V and 9 bases from J, with 18 bases in between. This CDR3 is 16 amino acids long. This chain's CDR3 is CAWSVPGLQGGSPLHF. Here the CDR3 DNA reads TGTGCCTGGAGTGTACCTGGTCTCCAAGGGGGTTCACCCCTCCACTTT. Drawing the rest from reference TRBV30 and TRBJ1-6, the complete variable domain is SQTIHQWPATLVQPVGSPLSLECTVEGTSNPNLYWYRQAAGRGLQLLFYSVGIGQISSEVPQNLSASRPQDRQFILSSKKLLLSDSGFYLCAWSVPGLQGGSPLHFGNGTRLTVT.

The chain couples TRBV19 to TRBJ2-1; D possibly corresponds to TRBD1 (5 bases). Germline V gene sequence: CDR1 LNHDA, CDR2 SQIVND (reference sequence). V gave up 6 bases and J gave up 6 bases, with 21 bases separating them. This CDR3 contains 16 residues. The CDR3 DNA reads as TGTGCCAGTAGCATATATACATCCGGCAGGGCCAATGAGCAGTTCTTC. Protein product: CASSIYTSGRANEQFF.